The source of this T cell receptor (beta chain) is a study of technical replicates of blood from a few donors. CDR1 is SGDLS, CDR2 YYNGEE, per germline. The ends were cut back, 2 bases at V and 4 bases at J, with 6 bases in the middle. There are 13 residues in the CDR3. Sequencing was performed with immunoSEQ multiplex PCR; in TCRdb, only in-frame clones are kept and a portion is missing. The sample comprises tens of thousands of clones, less than 96% of which are singletons, and approximately 0.36% rests with the top ten. This TCR was recovered from a human donor in good health. Sequenced input: T cells isolated from PBMCs. V gene TRBV9 combines with J gene TRBJ2-2; tentatively, D is TRBD2 (5 bases). The CDR3 here is CASSVGLTGELFF. In nucleotides, the CDR3 is TGTGCCAGCAGCGTCGGACTCACCGGGGAGCTGTTTTTT.